A single sample gave rise to the 10 T cell receptor beta chains below, sequenced in a study of blood T cell repertoires in COVID-19. Clones were sequenced by immunoSEQ multiplex PCR, and TCRdb holds only the in-frame ones, with some missing. In the table there are roughly 230,000 clones, 80% to 90% of which are singletons. The sequenced sample consisted of peripheral blood. These receptors were taken from a middle-aged woman who had recovered from COVID-19.

V usage is TRBV24-1 and J usage is TRBJ2-2, with 8 bases aligning to TRBD2. V lost 12 bases, J lost 5 bases, and 10 bases stayed unmatched. CDR3 size: 14 residues. Germline CDR1 and CDR2: KGHDR and SFDVKD. The CDR3 DNA is TGTGCCTCCCAGGGACTAGAGCGAACCGGGGAGCTGTTTTTT. Amino acid sequence: CASQGLERTGELFF.

The chain is built from TRBV4-3 and TRBJ1-2, with 7 bases that match TRBD1. CDR3 length: 15 amino acids. The V segment lost 4 bases and the J segment 2 bases; nucleotides outside the gene matches: 7. Germline V lookup: CDR1 LGHNA, CDR2 YSLEER. The CDR3 DNA is TGCGCCAGCAGCCGACAGGGAGATAGGAACTATGGCTACACCTTC. Amino acid sequence: CASSRQGDRNYGYTF.

This chain connects TRBV27 to TRBJ2-7; D is uncertain. Trimming removed 5 bases from V and 6 bases from J, with 23 bases in between. The CDR3 is 16 residues long. Germline V gene data show CDR1 as MNHEY and CDR2 as SMNVEV (reference sequence). Here the CDR3 DNA reads TGTGCCAGCAGTCTCGCTAGACGACCATGGGTTCGCGAGCAGTACGTC. As protein: CASSLARRPWVREQYV.

V is TRBV9 and J is TRBJ2-3, with 7 bases fitting TRBD1. Germline CDR1 and CDR2: SGDLS and YYNGEE. V was clipped by 2 bases and J by 2 bases; unmatched bases: 11. This CDR3 contains 17 residues. CDR3 nucleotide sequence: TGTGCCAGCAGCGTTGAGACAGGGTCGACAGTCACAGATACGCAGTATTTT. This encodes CASSVETGSTVTDTQYF.

The V call is TRBV18, the J call TRBJ2-7; 11 bases fit TRBD2. Germline values: CDR1 KGHSH, CDR2 LQKENI. This CDR3 region has 14 residues. After removal of 1 base from V and 5 bases from J, the junction contained 1 base not matched to a gene. The CDR3 loop reads CASSPLAGGNEQYF. CDR3 bases: TGTGCCAGCTCACCACTAGCGGGGGGGAACGAGCAGTACTTC.

The chain recombines TRBV7-9 with TRBJ2-1, with 13 bases fitting TRBD2. The ends lost 5 bases at V and 6 bases at J; junction bases unmatched: 4. The CDR3 contains 15 residues. Germline assignment: CDR1 SEHNR and CDR2 FQNEAQ (reference sequence). CDR3 nucleotide sequence: TGTGCCAGCAGCCCCCGGACTAGCGGGAGCAATGAGCAGTTCTTC. Protein: CASSPRTSGSNEQFF. The entire variable domain, with the rest obtained from reference TRBV7-9 and TRBJ2-1, is as follows: DTGVSQNPRHKITKRGQNVTFRCDPISEHNRLYWYRQTLGQGPEFLTYFQNEAQLEKSRLLSDRFSAERPKGSFSTLEIQRTEQGDSAMYLCASSPRTSGSNEQFFGPGTRLTVL.

V and J are TRBV3-1 (or the pseudogene TRBV3-2) and TRBJ2-2; maybe TRBD2 (6 bases). CDR3 length: 15 residues. Germline V gene sequence: CDR1 LGHDT, CDR2 YNNKEL (reference sequence). The V gene lost 4 bases and the J gene lost 4 bases, with 13 bases spanning the gap. The CDR3 is CASSPREKSTGELFF. For the CDR3, the DNA is TGTGCCAGCAGCCCCCGGGAGAAATCCACCGGGGAGCTGTTTTTT.

This clone is a singleton in its sample. V and J are TRBV6-4 and TRBJ2-1, with TRBD2 matching 9 bases. The germline CDR1 and CDR2 sequences are MRHNA and SNTAGT. There are 17 residues in the CDR3. The V gene end was trimmed by 1 base and the J gene end by 8 bases; junction bases not matched to a gene: 12. The CDR3: CASSDFPGTSSVDEQFF. For the CDR3, the DNA is TGTGCCAGCAGTGACTTCCCCGGGACTAGCTCAGTGGATGAGCAGTTCTTC.

V and J are TRBV18 and TRBJ1-1; D uncertain. Per the germline V gene, CDR1 is KGHSH and CDR2 is LQKENI. CDR3 size: 13 residues. Trimming took 0 bases from V and 11 from J, leaving 13 bases between them. The CDR3 region has the DNA TGTGCCAGCTCACCACCTTCGCGGGTGCTGGCTTTCTTT. It specifies CASSPPSRVLAFF.

This clone was counted a single time. The gene calls are TRBV2 and TRBJ2-2; D possibly corresponds to TRBD1 (6 bases). The CDR3 is 15 amino acids. Germline V gene lookup returns CDR1 SNHLY and CDR2 FYNNEI. Trimming stripped 6 bases from V and 3 bases from J, with 14 bases between. The CDR3 bases are TGTGCCAGCAGGGACCGACAGGTATACACCGGGGAGCTGTTTTTT. Its protein product is CASRDRQVYTGELFF. Filled out from reference TRBV2 and TRBJ2-2, the complete variable domain reads EPEVTQTPSHQVTQMGQEVILRCVPISNHLYFYWYRQILGQKVEFLVSFYNNEISEKSEIFDDQFSVERPDGSNFTLKIRSTKLEDSAMYFCASRDRQVYTGELFFGEGSRLTVL.